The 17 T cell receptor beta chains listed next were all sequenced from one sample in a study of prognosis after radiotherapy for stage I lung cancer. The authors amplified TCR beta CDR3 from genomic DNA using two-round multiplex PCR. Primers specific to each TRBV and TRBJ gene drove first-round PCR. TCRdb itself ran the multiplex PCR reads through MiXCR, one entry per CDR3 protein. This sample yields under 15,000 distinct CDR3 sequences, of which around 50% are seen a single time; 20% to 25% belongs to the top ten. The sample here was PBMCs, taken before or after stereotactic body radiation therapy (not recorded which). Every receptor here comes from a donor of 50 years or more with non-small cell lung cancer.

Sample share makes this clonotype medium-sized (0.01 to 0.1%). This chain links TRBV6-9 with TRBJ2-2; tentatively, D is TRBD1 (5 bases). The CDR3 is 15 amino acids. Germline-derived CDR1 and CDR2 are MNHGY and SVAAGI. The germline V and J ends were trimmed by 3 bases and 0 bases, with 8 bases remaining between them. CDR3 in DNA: TGTGCCAGCAGTTACCGCAGGGCGAACACCGGGGAGCTGTTTTTT. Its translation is CASSYRRANTGELFF.

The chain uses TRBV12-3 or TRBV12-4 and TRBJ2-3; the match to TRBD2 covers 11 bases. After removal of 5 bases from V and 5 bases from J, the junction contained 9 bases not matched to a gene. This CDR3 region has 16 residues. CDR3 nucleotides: TGTGCCAGCAGTCTTAGACTAGCGGGGAAACAAGATACGCAGTATTTT. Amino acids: CASSLRLAGKQDTQYF.

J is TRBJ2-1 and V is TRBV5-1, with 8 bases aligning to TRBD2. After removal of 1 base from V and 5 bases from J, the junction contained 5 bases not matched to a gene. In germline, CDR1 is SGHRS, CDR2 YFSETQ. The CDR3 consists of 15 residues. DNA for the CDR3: TGCGCCAGCAGCTTGAATAGCGGGGATAACAATGAGCAGTTCTTC. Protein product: CASSLNSGDNNEQFF. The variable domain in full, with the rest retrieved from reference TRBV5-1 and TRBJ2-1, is KAGVTQTPRYLIKTRGQQVTLSCSPISGHRSVSWYQQTPGQGLQFLFEYFSETQRNKGNFPGRFSGRQFSNSRSEMNVSTLELGDSALYLCASSLNSGDNNEQFFGPGTRLTVL.

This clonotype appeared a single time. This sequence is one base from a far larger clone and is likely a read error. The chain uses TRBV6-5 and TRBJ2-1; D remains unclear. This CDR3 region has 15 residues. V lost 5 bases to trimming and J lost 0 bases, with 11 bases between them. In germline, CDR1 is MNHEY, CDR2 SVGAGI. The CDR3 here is CASSDWQSSYNEQFF. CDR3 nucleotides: TGTGCCAGCAGTGACTGGCAGAGCTCCTACAATGAGCAGTTCTTC.

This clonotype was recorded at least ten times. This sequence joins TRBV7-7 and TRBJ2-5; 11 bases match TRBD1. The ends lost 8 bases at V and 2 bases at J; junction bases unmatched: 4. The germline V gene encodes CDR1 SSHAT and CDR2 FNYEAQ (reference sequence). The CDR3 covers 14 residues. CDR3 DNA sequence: TGTGCCAGCGGGACAGGGGGGAGTCAAGAGACCCAGTACTTC. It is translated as CASGTGGSQETQYF.

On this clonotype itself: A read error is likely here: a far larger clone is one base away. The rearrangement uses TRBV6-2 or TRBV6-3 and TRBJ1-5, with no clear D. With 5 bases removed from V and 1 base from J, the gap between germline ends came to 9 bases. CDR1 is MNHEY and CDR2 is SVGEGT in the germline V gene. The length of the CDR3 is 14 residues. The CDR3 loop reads CASSPKSSNQPQHF. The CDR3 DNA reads TGTGCCAGCAGTCCCAAATCGAGCAATCAGCCCCAGCATTTT.

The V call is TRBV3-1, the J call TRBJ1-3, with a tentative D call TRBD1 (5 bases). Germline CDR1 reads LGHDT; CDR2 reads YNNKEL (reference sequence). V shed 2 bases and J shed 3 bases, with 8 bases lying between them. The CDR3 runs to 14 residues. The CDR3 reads CASSQLGGGNTIYF. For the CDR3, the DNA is TGTGCCAGCAGCCAATTGGGGGGTGGAAACACCATATATTTT.

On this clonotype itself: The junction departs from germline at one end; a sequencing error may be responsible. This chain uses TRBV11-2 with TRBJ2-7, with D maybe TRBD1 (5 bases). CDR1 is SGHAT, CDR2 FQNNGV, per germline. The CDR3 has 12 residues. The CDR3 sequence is CASSSSRGEQHF. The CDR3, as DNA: TGTGCCAGCAGCTCGTCTAGGGGCGAGCAGCACTTC.

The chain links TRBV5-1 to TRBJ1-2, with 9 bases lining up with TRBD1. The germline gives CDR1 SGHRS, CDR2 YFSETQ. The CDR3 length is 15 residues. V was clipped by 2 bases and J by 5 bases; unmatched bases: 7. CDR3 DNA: TGCGCCAGCAGCTTTTCCGGGACAGGGACTTATGGCTACACCTTC. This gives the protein CASSFSGTGTYGYTF. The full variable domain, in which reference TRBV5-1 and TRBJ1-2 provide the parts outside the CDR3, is KAGVTQTPRYLIKTRGQQVTLSCSPISGHRSVSWYQQTPGQGLQFLFEYFSETQRNKGNFPGRFSGRQFSNSRSEMNVSTLELGDSALYLCASSFSGTGTYGYTFGSGTRLTVV.

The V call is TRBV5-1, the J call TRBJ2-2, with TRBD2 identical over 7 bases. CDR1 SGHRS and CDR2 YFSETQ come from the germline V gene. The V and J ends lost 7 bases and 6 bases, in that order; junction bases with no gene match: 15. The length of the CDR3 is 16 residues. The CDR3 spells CASGDVGGRRSGELFF. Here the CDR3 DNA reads TGCGCCAGCGGGGATGTTGGCGGGAGAAGGTCCGGGGAGCTGTTTTTT.

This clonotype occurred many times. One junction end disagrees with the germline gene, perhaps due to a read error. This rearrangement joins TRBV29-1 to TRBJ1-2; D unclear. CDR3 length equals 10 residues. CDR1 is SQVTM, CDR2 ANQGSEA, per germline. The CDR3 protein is CSATIIQRHF. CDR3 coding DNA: TGCAGCGCCACTATCATCCAGCGGCACTTC.

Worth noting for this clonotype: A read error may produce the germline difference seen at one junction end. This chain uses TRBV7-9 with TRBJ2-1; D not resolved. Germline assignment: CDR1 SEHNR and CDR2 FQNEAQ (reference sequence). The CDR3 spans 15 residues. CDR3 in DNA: TGTGCCAGCGACCTATCGTGGTCTGGCGTCAATGAGCATTTCTTC. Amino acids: CASDLSWSGVNEHFF.

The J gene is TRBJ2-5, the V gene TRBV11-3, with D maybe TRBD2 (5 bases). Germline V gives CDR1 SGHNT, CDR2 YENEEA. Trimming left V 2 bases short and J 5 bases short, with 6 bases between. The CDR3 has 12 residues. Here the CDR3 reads CASSLSGETQYF. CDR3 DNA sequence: TGTGCCAGCAGCTTAAGCGGCGAGACCCAGTACTTC.

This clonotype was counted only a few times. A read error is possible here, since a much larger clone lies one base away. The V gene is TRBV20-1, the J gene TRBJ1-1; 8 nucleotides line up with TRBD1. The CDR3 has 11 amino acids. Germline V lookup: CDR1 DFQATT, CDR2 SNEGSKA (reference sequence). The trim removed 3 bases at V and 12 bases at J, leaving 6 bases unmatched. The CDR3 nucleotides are TGCAGTGCTAGGCCGACAGGGGAATCTTTCTTT. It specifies CSARPTGESFF.

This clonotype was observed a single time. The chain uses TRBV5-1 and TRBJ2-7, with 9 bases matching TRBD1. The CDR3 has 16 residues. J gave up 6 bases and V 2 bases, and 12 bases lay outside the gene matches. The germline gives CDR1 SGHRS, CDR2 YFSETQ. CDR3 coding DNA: TGCGCCAGCAGCTTTATTCAGGACAGGGGAGTGGGCGAGCAGTACTTC. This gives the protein CASSFIQDRGVGEQYF.

The CDR3 protein is CARRGVGRTETQYF. The CDR3 coding sequence is TGTGCCAGACGGGGTGTCGGGAGAACAGAGACCCAGTACTTC. The rearrangement links TRBV19 to TRBJ2-5, with D possibly TRBD2 on 6 matching bases. The CDR3 covers 14 residues. The V end lost 9 bases, the J end lost 4 bases, and 18 bases lay between the germline ends. Per germline, CDR1 LNHDA and CDR2 SQIVND (reference sequence).

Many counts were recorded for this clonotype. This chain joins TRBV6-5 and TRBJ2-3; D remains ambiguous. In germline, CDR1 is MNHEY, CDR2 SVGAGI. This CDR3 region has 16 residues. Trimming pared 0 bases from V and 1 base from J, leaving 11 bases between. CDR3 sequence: CASSYSSASGTDTQYF. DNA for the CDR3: TGTGCCAGCAGTTACTCAAGCGCCTCAGGCACAGATACGCAGTATTTT.